One and the same sample provided the 11 T cell receptor beta chains below, sequenced in a study of chemoradiotherapy in HPV16-positive cancers. The assay was immunoSEQ multiplex PCR, and TCRdb's table has in-frame clones only and misses some. The sample has nearly 35,000 clones; about 90% are singletons. The material sequenced was blood, taken from a patient who underwent chemoradiotherapy. The receptor source for this set is a human donor with HPV-associated anogenital cancer.

V gene TRBV4-1 combines with J gene TRBJ1-6; 9 bases line up with TRBD1. The CDR3 has 14 residues. Germline assignment: CDR1 MGHRA and CDR2 YSYEKL. The V segment lost 4 bases and the J segment 10 bases; nucleotides outside the gene matches: 5. CDR3 in DNA: TGCGCCAGCAGCCGGACAGGGGTAGAATCACCCCTCCACTTT. Its protein is CASSRTGVESPLHF.

This clone is a singleton in its sample. This chain uses TRBV7-3 with TRBJ2-5; D is unclear. CDR1 is SGHTA, CDR2 FQGTGA, per germline. V was pared by 1 base and J by 4 bases, with 7 bases between. This CDR3 spans 13 amino acids. CDR3 nucleotide sequence: TGTGCCAGCAGCTTAAATCGGAGAGAGACCCAGTACTTC. This encodes CASSLNRRETQYF.

The chain has TRBV11-1 and TRBJ2-3; 9 bases are shared with TRBD1. This CDR3 is built from 15 residues. The J segment lost 5 bases and the V segment lost 5 bases, leaving 8 bases of the junction unmatched. Germline CDR1 reads SGHAT; CDR2 reads FQDESV (reference sequence). In DNA, the CDR3 is TGTGCCAGCAGCCCAGCCTGGGACAGGGAAGATACGCAGTATTTT. Its translation is CASSPAWDREDTQYF.

V is TRBV6-1 and J is TRBJ1-1; possible D gene TRBD1, 5 bases. V dropped 8 bases and J dropped 7 bases, with 20 bases sitting between them. CDR1 is MNHNS and CDR2 is SASEGT in the germline V gene. The CDR3 is made up of 14 amino acids. The DNA of the CDR3 is TGTGCCAGCGAAAACAGGTTCCCTGGAGGTGAAGCTTTCTTT. Its protein is CASENRFPGGEAFF.

This chain links TRBV11-3 with TRBJ2-7, with 10 bases fitting TRBD1. Germline trimming cut 0 bases from V and 2 bases from J; bases unmatched to any gene: 4. CDR3 length: 16 amino acids. Germline CDR1 is SGHNT and CDR2 is YENEEA. In DNA form, the CDR3 reads TGTGCCAGCAGCTTAGAACGGACAGGGGGAACCTACGAGCAGTACTTC. This encodes CASSLERTGGTYEQYF.

This chain joins TRBV9 and TRBJ1-4; 7 bases match TRBD1. V gave up 3 bases and J gave up 7 bases; unmatched junction bases: 9. Germline V gene data show CDR1 as SGDLS and CDR2 as YYNGEE. The CDR3 totals 15 residues. CDR3 DNA: TGTGCCAGCAGCGCCTCAGGGGGTCGTAGTGAAAAACTGTTTTTT. Translation: CASSASGGRSEKLFF.

V is TRBV29-1 and J is TRBJ1-6, with no clear D. The CDR3 length is 13 residues. Trimming pared 4 bases from V and 4 bases from J, leaving 8 bases between. Per germline, CDR1 SQVTM and CDR2 ANQGSEA. The CDR3 nucleotides read TGCAGCGTTGGTGAGCTTTATAATTCACCCCTCCACTTT. Protein: CSVGELYNSPLHF.

The gene calls are TRBV2 and TRBJ1-2; 8 bases line up with TRBD1. V lost 5 bases to trimming and J lost 8 bases; unmatched junction nucleotides: 7. CDR1 SNHLY and CDR2 FYNNEI come from the germline V gene. CDR3 length: 13 residues. The CDR3 DNA sequence: TGTGCCAGCAGTCCCCCCGGACAGGGAGGCTACACCTTC. Translating gives CASSPPGQGGYTF.

CDR3 DNA: TGCGCCAGCAGCCAAGAGACTAGGCAGCCCCAGCATTTT. Its protein is CASSQETRQPQHF. The genes are TRBV4-1 and TRBJ1-5; no definite D call. The germline gives CDR1 MGHRA, CDR2 YSYEKL. This CDR3 comprises 13 residues. V was clipped by 0 bases and J by 7 bases, with 7 bases between them.

The chain is built from TRBV30 and TRBJ1-6, with D possibly being TRBD1 (5 bases). Germline CDR1 GTSNPN, CDR2 SVGIG (reference sequence). This CDR3 contains 13 residues. Trimming took 4 bases from V and 7 from J, leaving 11 bases between them. CDR3 DNA: TGTGCCTGGAAAGGGGTCGAGAATTCACCCCTCCACTTT. Protein product: CAWKGVENSPLHF. Variable domain in full (rest from reference TRBV30 and TRBJ1-6): SQTIHQWPATLVQPVGSPLSLECTVEGTSNPNLYWYRQAAGRGLQLLFYSVGIGQISSEVPQNLSASRPQDRQFILSSKKLLLSDSGFYLCAWKGVENSPLHFGNGTRLTVT.

This clone was seen only once. This rearrangement joins TRBV6-5 to TRBJ2-5, with no clear D. This CDR3 is built from 15 residues. V shed 0 bases and J shed 3 bases, with 11 bases lying between them. Germline loops: CDR1 MNHEY, CDR2 SVGAGI. CDR3 sequence: CASSYSSGWEETQYF. The DNA of the CDR3 is TGTGCCAGCAGTTACTCATCGGGTTGGGAAGAGACCCAGTACTTC.